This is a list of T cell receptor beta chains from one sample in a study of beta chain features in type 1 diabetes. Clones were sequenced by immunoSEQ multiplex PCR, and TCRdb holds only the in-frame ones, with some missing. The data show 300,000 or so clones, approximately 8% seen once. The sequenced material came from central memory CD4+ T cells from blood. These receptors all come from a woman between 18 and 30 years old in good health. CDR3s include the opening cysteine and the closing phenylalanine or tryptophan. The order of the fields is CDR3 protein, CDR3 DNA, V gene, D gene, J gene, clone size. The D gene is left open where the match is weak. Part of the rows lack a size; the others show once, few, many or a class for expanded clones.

CASSFLYNEQFF	TGTGCCAGCAGTTTTCTATACAATGAGCAGTTCTTC	TRBV28	.	TRBJ2-1	many
CASSQEWGDQPQHF	TGCGCCAGCAGCCAAGAGTGGGGAGACCAGCCCCAGCATTTT	TRBV4-3	.	TRBJ1-5	few
CASSPLSGRKTQYF	TGTGCCAGCTCACCCCTTTCTGGGAGAAAGACCCAGTACTTC	TRBV18	.	TRBJ2-5	.
CASSPRGGAQYEQYF	TGTGCCAGCAGTCCAAGGGGAGGCGCTCAGTACGAGCAGTACTTC	TRBV27	.	TRBJ2-7	few
CATGQGGGQPQHF	TGTGCCACCGGACAGGGGGGAGGTCAGCCCCAGCATTTT	TRBV6-1	TRBD1	TRBJ1-5	.
CASSSGLRQAPDTQYF	TGTGCCAGCAGTTCAGGTTTACGGCAGGCTCCAGATACGCAGTATTTT	TRBV27	.	TRBJ2-3	.
CASSRGDTQYF	TGCGCCAGCAGCCGAGGAGATACGCAGTATTTT	TRBV4-3	.	TRBJ2-3	few
CASSLGELGIYEQYF	TGTGCCAGCAGCTTAGGGGAACTAGGAATCTACGAGCAGTACTTC	TRBV7-9	.	TRBJ2-7	.
CASSLQGALQETQYF	TGCGCCAGCAGCTTACAGGGGGCGTTGCAAGAGACCCAGTACTTC	TRBV5-1	TRBD1	TRBJ2-5	.
CASSGLAAYEQYF	TGTGCCAGCAGTGGACTAGCTGCCTACGAGCAGTACTTC	TRBV2	TRBD2	TRBJ2-7	.
CASSPRQGDGYTF	TGTGCCAGCTCACCACGCCAGGGGGATGGCTACACCTTC	TRBV18	TRBD1	TRBJ1-2	few
CATSRDPGISYEQYF	TGTGCCACCAGCAGAGATCCGGGTATCTCCTACGAGCAGTACTTC	TRBV15	.	TRBJ2-7	few
CASSKVGCGTDTQYF	.	TRBV21-1	.	TRBJ2-3	few
CASSYRTGLHYGYTF	TGTGCCAGCAGCTACCGGACAGGATTACACTATGGCTACACCTTC	TRBV7-9	TRBD1	TRBJ1-2	.
CASKGPHSGANVLTF	TGTGCCAGCAAGGGTCCTCACTCTGGGGCCAACGTCCTGACTTTC	TRBV6-5	.	TRBJ2-6	.
CASTYGTGWSETQYF	TGTGCCAGCACCTATGGGACAGGGTGGTCAGAGACCCAGTACTTC	TRBV2	TRBD1	TRBJ2-5	few
CASSLGLADDKNIQYF	TGTGCCAGTAGTTTGGGACTAGCGGACGATAAAAACATTCAGTACTTC	TRBV19	TRBD2	TRBJ2-4	.
CASSLVQGGGETQYF	TGTGCCAGCAGCTTAGTCCAGGGGGGTGGAGAGACCCAGTACTTC	TRBV13	.	TRBJ2-5	few
CASRRYRTGDYGYTF	TGTGCCAGCAGAAGATATAGGACAGGAGACTATGGCTACACCTTC	TRBV6-5	TRBD1	TRBJ1-2	.
CASSHLSGETQYF	TGCGCCAGCAGCCATCTGTCCGGGGAGACCCAGTACTTC	TRBV4-3	.	TRBJ2-5	.
CASSLSPGQGETQYF	TGTGCCAGCAGCTTAAGCCCGGGACAAGGAGAGACCCAGTACTTC	TRBV7-8	.	TRBJ2-5	many
CASSQPRDYRNNEQFF	TGTGCCAGCAGCCAACCGCGGGACTACCGAAACAATGAGCAGTTCTTC	TRBV7-9	TRBD2	TRBJ2-1	.
CASSLVGALGQPQHF	TGTGCCAGCAGTTTAGTGGGGGCGCTCGGTCAGCCCCAGCATTTT	TRBV28	.	TRBJ1-5	.
CASSPVTGVDEQYF	TGTGCCAGCAGCCCCGTGACAGGGGTAGACGAGCAGTACTTC	TRBV9	TRBD1	TRBJ2-7	.
CASSLDGTGLWFSEQYF	TGTGCCAGCAGCTTAGATGGGACAGGGCTGTGGTTCAGCGAGCAGTACTTC	TRBV11-2	TRBD1	TRBJ2-7	few
CASSPRDTKTGELFF	TGTGCCAGCAGCCCCCGGGACACAAAAACCGGGGAGCTGTTTTTT	TRBV7-3	.	TRBJ2-2	.
CASSYSGGGNTEAFF	TGTGCCAGCAGTTACTCGGGGGGCGGCAACACTGAAGCTTTCTTT	TRBV6-6	.	TRBJ1-1	few
CASRGGTSGELFF	TGTGCCAGCAGGGGAGGGACGTCCGGGGAGCTGTTTTTT	TRBV28	TRBD2	TRBJ2-2	few
CSARGDREQFF	TGCAGTGCTAGAGGAGACAGGGAGCAGTTCTTC	TRBV20-1	.	TRBJ2-1	few
CASSSQGMGNSPLHF	TGTGCCAGCAGTTCCCAGGGTATGGGGAATTCACCCCTCCACTTT	TRBV6-6	.	TRBJ1-6	.
CASSPPGLAGNEQFF	TGTGCCAGCTCACCACCGGGACTAGCGGGAAATGAGCAGTTCTTC	TRBV18	TRBD2	TRBJ2-1	few
CASSSAGNGYTF	TGTGCCAGCAGTTCCGCGGGGAATGGCTACACCTTC	TRBV28	.	TRBJ1-2	.
CASSLRIKNTEAFF	TGTGCCAGCAGCTTACGGATAAAGAACACTGAAGCTTTCTTT	TRBV7-8	.	TRBJ1-1	few
CASSYSGGGRETQYF	TGTGCCAGCAGTTACTCCGGTGGGGGACGGGAGACCCAGTACTTC	TRBV6-5	.	TRBJ2-5	.
CASSQDRAGRETQYF	TGTGCCAGCAGCCAAGATCGGGCAGGGCGGGAGACCCAGTACTTC	TRBV14	.	TRBJ2-5	.
CASSVEDGSQGDTQYF	TGTGCCAGCAGCGTAGAGGACGGATCCCAGGGAGATACGCAGTATTTT	TRBV9	.	TRBJ2-3	few
CASSGLAGNEQYF	TGTGCCAGCAGCGGACTAGCGGGAAACGAGCAGTACTTC	TRBV2	TRBD2	TRBJ2-7	few
CASSTRETQYF	TGTGCCAGCAGCACGAGGGAGACCCAGTACTTC	TRBV28	.	TRBJ2-5	few
CASSQEPPGSLTGELFF	TGCGCCAGCAGCCAAGAGCCCCCCGGCTCACTGACCGGGGAGCTGTTTTTT	TRBV4-1	.	TRBJ2-2	.
CASSRDRGYEQYF	TGTGCCAGCAGCCGGGACAGGGGTTACGAGCAGTACTTC	TRBV7-3	TRBD1	TRBJ2-7	many
CASSWGRGEQYF	TGTGCCAGCAGCTGGGGTCGGGGCGAGCAGTACTTC	TRBV28	.	TRBJ2-7	many
CASSFLSGRQETQYF	TGTGCCAGCAGTTTCTTGAGCGGGAGACAAGAGACCCAGTACTTC	TRBV28	TRBD2	TRBJ2-5	.
CASSGQRATNEKLFF	TGTGCCAGCAGCGGGCAAAGAGCAACTAATGAAAAACTGTTTTTT	TRBV7-9	.	TRBJ1-4	many
CASSTAGASPQQYF	TGTGCCAGCAGTACCGCCGGAGCATCTCCCCAGCAGTACTTC	TRBV7-2	.	TRBJ2-7	.
CASSEDRGNQPQHF	TGTGCCAGCAGTGAAGACAGGGGTAATCAGCCCCAGCATTTT	TRBV2	TRBD1	TRBJ1-5	few
CASSSLAVSSYEQYF	TGTGCCAGCAGCTCTCTAGCGGTTAGCTCCTACGAGCAGTACTTC	TRBV7-9	TRBD2	TRBJ2-7	few
CASSGVGQGVRDEQFF	TGCGCCAGCAGCGGCGTGGGACAGGGAGTGAGGGATGAGCAGTTCTTC	TRBV4-3	TRBD1	TRBJ2-1	.
CASSPGTTSYGYTF	TGTGCCAGCAGCCCGGGTACGACCTCCTATGGCTACACCTTC	TRBV7-2	.	TRBJ1-2	few
CASSQREPDTQYF	TGTGCCAGCAGTCAGAGGGAACCAGATACGCAGTATTTT	TRBV14	.	TRBJ2-3	.
CASRSFDRLLNEQFF	TGTGCCAGCAGGAGTTTTGACAGACTCCTCAATGAGCAGTTCTTC	TRBV6-5	.	TRBJ2-1	.
CASRSTGTGEYEQYF	TGTGCCAGCAGGTCCACCGGGACAGGGGAGTACGAGCAGTACTTC	TRBV6-5	TRBD1	TRBJ2-7	many
CASSQGVRDRAYNEQFF	TGTGCCAGCAGCCAAGGGGTGAGGGACAGGGCGTACAATGAGCAGTTCTTC	TRBV4-2	TRBD1	TRBJ2-1	.
CASSESQETQYF	TGTGCCAGCAGTGAAAGCCAAGAGACCCAGTACTTC	TRBV2	.	TRBJ2-5	.
CASTGPRQPQHF	TGTGCCAGCACGGGTCCCAGGCAGCCCCAGCATTTT	TRBV2	.	TRBJ1-5	.
CSAPTGNEQFF	TGCAGTGCCCCAACGGGAAATGAGCAGTTCTTC	TRBV20-1	.	TRBJ2-1	few
CASSQTRDPAAEAFF	TGCGCCAGCAGCCAAACGAGGGACCCCGCCGCTGAAGCTTTCTTT	TRBV4-1	.	TRBJ1-1	few
CASSPRGGSTGELFF	TGTGCCAGCAGTCCCAGGGGTGGTTCCACCGGGGAGCTGTTTTTT	TRBV27	.	TRBJ2-2	.
CASSPEETQYF	TGTGCCAGCAGCCCGGAAGAGACCCAGTACTTC	TRBV2	.	TRBJ2-5	.
CASSSKKREGLDTQYF	TGTGCCAGCAGCTCGAAAAAGCGGGAGGGCCTCGATACGCAGTATTTT	TRBV7-2	TRBD2	TRBJ2-3	few
CASSLGRVGEKLFF	TGCGCCAGCAGCTTGGGAAGGGTTGGGGAAAAACTGTTTTTT	TRBV5-1	.	TRBJ1-4	many